These T cell receptor beta chains were read from a single sample in a study of cytomegalovirus exposure and HLA in healthy donors. Clones were sequenced by immunoSEQ multiplex PCR, and TCRdb holds only the in-frame ones, with some missing. The sample shows about 180,000 clones, around three quarters of them seen only once. Source material: PBMCs. Receptors were obtained from a man aged 35 to 55 in good health and CMV-seronegative. Both conserved end residues are trimmed from each CDR3. Each record gives: CDR3 length, V gene, J gene, CDR3 protein.

>12|TRBV5-4|TRBJ1-3
ASSLSGDRNTIY
>12|TRBV11-3|TRBJ2-3
ASSLGDLGDTQY
>14|TRBV6-5|TRBJ1-3
ASSYRQEISGNTIY
>13|TRBV19|TRBJ2-1
ASSIGRGAYNEQF
>12|TRBV5-8|TRBJ1-6
ASRGQGKGSPLH
>12|TRBV18|TRBJ2-7
ASSPLAESYEQY
>12|TRBV6-1|TRBJ2-7
ASSSSGSEYEQY
>13|TRBV4-1|TRBJ1-1
ASSQDGAGNTEAF
>13|TRBV18|TRBJ2-5
ASSPPVTMQETQY
>9|TRBV25-1|TRBJ2-3
ASARLNTQY
>12|TRBV9|TRBJ1-2
ASSLQGRAGGYT
>12|TRBV7-2|TRBJ1-3
ASRSGTAGNTIY
>12|TRBV7-2|TRBJ1-4
ASSLGRGDEKLF
>14|TRBV5-1|TRBJ2-7
ASSISLAGSSYEQY
>11|TRBV7-9|TRBJ1-2
ASSFAEFYGYT
>13|TRBV2|TRBJ1-2
ASSEFGQSTYGYT
>12|TRBV5-6|TRBJ1-1
ASSFGQRNTEAF
>9|TRBV11-3|TRBJ2-7
ASSLGERQY
>13|TRBV2|TRBJ2-2
ASRSLERAAGELF
>11|TRBV5-1|TRBJ2-2
ASSRRGTGELF
>13|TRBV5-1|TRBJ1-1
ASSLVRGARTEAF
>14|TRBV4-3|TRBJ2-7
ASSQDQGTSGYEQY
>13|TRBV7-9|TRBJ2-2
ASSGLAGGTGELF
>13|TRBV5-4|TRBJ2-3
ASSEGLAGGHTQY
>12|TRBV5-4|TRBJ2-3
ASSPRGGADTQY
>15|TRBV5-8|TRBJ2-1
ASSSSPSGSSYNEQF
>12|TRBV10-3|TRBJ1-2
AIASQTGELDYT
>13|TRBV6-6|TRBJ2-1
ASSPSGISYNEQF
>12|TRBV7-2|TRBJ2-7
ASTLGGGPYEQY
>14|TRBV27|TRBJ2-1
ASSRLDTNSYNEQF
>10|TRBV5-1|TRBJ2-7
ASNELGQAQY
>13|TRBV5-4|TRBJ2-1
ASSLNPSSYNEQF
>13|TRBV6-1|TRBJ1-2
ASSEIVTALYGYT
>13|TRBV19|TRBJ1-2
ASRRETGAHYGYT
>13|TRBV5-1|TRBJ2-3
ASSLGGGARDTQY
>13|TRBV30|TRBJ1-2
AWSRGGASNYGYT
>10|TRBV5-6|TRBJ2-7
ASSQSGYEQY
>12|TRBV5-1|TRBJ1-2
ASSLVGGNYGYT
>12|TRBV7-8|TRBJ1-3
ASSFRTTQYTIY
>11|TRBV9|TRBJ1-4
ASSPDSLKALF
>9|TRBV28|TRBJ2-5
ASGGQETQY
>12|TRBV4-1|TRBJ2-7
ASSQTGVNYEQY
>12|TRBV5-4|TRBJ2-3
ASRPRRGTDTQY
>13|TRBV21-1|TRBJ2-1
ASSIRDRGHNEQF
>15|TRBV19|TRBJ1-2
ASSILGQADSNYGYT
>12|TRBV7-9|TRBJ2-1
ASSLEGGAFEQF
>15|TRBV18|TRBJ2-2
ASSQQTSGGNTGELF
>13|TRBV5-1|NA
ASSLVSGRADEQF
>14|TRBV27|TRBJ1-5
ASSSRTGNSNQPQH
>13|TRBV16|TRBJ1-1
ATQRQGPPDTEAF
>13|TRBV19|TRBJ2-2
ASSLTGGLVGELF
>11|TRBV7-9|TRBJ2-3
ASSPGSTDTQY
>12|TRBV30|TRBJ1-5
AWRVQGRNQPQH
>12|TRBV5-1|TRBJ1-1
ASREDSMNTEAF
>15|TRBV29-1|TRBJ2-1
SVVLAGAQRSYNEQF